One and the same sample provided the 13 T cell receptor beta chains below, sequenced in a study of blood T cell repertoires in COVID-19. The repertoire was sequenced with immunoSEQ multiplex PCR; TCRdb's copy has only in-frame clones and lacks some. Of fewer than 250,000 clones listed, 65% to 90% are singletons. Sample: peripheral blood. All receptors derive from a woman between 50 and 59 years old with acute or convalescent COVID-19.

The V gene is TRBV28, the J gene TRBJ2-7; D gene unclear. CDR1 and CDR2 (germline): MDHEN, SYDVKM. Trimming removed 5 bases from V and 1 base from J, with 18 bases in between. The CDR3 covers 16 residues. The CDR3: CASSHPRNSSSYEQYF. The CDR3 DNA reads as TGTGCCAGCAGTCACCCCAGGAATTCGTCATCCTACGAGCAGTACTTC.

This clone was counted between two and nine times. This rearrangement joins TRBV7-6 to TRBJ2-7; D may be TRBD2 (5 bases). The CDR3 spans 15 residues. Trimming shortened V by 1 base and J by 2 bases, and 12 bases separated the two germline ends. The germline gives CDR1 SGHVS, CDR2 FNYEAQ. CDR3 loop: CASSLVAGKTYEQYF. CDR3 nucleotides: TGTGCCAGCAGCTTAGTCGCCGGGAAAACCTACGAGCAGTACTTC.

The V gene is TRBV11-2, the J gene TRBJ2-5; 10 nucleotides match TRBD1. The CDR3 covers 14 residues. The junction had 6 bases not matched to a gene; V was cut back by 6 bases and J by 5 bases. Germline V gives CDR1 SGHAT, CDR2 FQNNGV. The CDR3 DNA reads TGTGCCAGCAGGGCGACAGGGGGCTTGGAGACCCAGTACTTC. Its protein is CASRATGGLETQYF.

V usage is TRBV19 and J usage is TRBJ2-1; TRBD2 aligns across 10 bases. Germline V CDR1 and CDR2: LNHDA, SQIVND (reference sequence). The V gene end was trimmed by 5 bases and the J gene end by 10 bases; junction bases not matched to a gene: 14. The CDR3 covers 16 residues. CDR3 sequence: CASSPRWLAGGGEQFF. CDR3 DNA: TGTGCCAGTAGTCCCCGGTGGTTAGCGGGAGGTGGGGAGCAGTTCTTC.

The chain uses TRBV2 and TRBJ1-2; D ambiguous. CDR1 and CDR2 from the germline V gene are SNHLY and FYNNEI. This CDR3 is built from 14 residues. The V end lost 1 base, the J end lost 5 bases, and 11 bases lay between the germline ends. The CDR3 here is CASSEGWAVYGYTF. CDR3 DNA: TGTGCCAGCAGTGAAGGTTGGGCAGTTTATGGCTACACCTTC.

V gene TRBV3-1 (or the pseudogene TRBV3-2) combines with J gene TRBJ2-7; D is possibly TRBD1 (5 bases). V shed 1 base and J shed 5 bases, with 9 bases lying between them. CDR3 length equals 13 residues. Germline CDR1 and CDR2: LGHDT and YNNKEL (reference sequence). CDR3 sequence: CASSQAQAHEQYF. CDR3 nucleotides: TGTGCCAGCAGCCAAGCACAGGCCCACGAGCAGTACTTC.

The CDR3 loop is CAISDGGVGTDTQYF. The DNA of the CDR3 is TGTGCCATCAGTGACGGGGGAGTAGGCACAGATACGCAGTATTTT. The V call is TRBV10-3, the J call TRBJ2-3; D might be TRBD2 (6 bases). Per germline, CDR1 ENHRY and CDR2 SYGVKD. The V end lost 3 bases, the J end lost 1 base, and 11 bases lay between the germline ends. The CDR3 contains 15 residues.

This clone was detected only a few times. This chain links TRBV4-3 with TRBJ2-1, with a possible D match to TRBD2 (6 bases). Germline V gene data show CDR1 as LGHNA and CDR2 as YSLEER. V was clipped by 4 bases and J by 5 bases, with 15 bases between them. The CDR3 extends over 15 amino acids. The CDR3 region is CASSRDAGLDNEQFF. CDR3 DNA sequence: TGCGCCAGCAGCCGGGACGCGGGGCTAGACAATGAGCAGTTCTTC.

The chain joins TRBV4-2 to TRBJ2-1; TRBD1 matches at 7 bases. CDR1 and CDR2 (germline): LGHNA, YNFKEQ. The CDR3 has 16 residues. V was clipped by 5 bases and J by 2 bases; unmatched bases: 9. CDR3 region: CASSTRDRATYNEQFF. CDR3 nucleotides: TGTGCCAGCAGCACCCGAGACAGGGCAACCTACAATGAGCAGTTCTTC.

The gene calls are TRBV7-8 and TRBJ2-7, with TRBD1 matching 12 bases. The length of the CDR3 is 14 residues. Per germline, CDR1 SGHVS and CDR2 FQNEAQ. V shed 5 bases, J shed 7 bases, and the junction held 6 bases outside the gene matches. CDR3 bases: TGTGCCAGCAGCCTGGGACAGGGGGCATGGGAGCAGTACTTC. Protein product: CASSLGQGAWEQYF.

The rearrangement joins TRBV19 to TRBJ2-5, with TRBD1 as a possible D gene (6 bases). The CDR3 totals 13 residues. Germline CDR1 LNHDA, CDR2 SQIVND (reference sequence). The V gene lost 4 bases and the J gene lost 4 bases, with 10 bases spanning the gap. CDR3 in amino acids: CASSRTARETQYF. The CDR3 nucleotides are TGTGCCAGTAGTAGGACAGCTAGAGAGACCCAGTACTTC.

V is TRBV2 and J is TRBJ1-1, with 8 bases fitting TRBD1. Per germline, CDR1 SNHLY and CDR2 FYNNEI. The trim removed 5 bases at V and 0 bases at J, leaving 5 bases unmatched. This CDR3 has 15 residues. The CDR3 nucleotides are TGTGCCAGCAGTAAGCAGGGGGCGATGAACACTGAAGCTTTCTTT. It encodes CASSKQGAMNTEAFF.

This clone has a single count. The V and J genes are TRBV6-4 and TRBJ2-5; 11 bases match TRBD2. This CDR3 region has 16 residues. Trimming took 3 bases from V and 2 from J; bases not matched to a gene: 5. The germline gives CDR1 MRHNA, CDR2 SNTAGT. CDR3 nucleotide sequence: TGTGCCAGCAGTGAAGATATAGCGGGAGGGCAAGAGACCCAGTACTTC. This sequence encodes CASSEDIAGGQETQYF.